The 28 T cell receptor beta chains presented below share a single source sample, sequenced in a study of blood T cells in healthy people across ages. It was with a sample-barcoded 5' primer and a J-beta primer mix that a second PCR of about 7 to 12 cycles was run. TCRdb processed the 5' RACE reads anew with MiXCR; each CDR3 protein has one entry. The sample contains over 600,000 distinct CDR3 sequences, about 43% of which appear only once. Sequencing was done on a sample of blood. Receptors originate from a man at least 80 years old in good health.

The chain couples TRBV12-3 or TRBV12-4 to TRBJ2-3; 7 nucleotides align to TRBD2. CDR3 size: 16 residues. Trimming removed 3 bases from V and 1 base from J; junction bases left unmatched: 7. The DNA for the CDR3 is TGTGCCAGCAGTTTTGGGCGGGGGAGAGGCACAGATACGCAGTATTTT. It codes for CASSFGRGRGTDTQYF.

This clonotype was observed at least ten times. The J gene is TRBJ2-5, the V gene TRBV29-1; no clear D gene. The CDR3 contains 14 residues. Deletions cut 4 bases from V and 0 bases from J, with 12 bases between. The germline V gene has CDR1 SQVTM and CDR2 ANQGSEA. The CDR3 region is CSVAAVINQETQYF. Here the CDR3 DNA reads TGCAGCGTTGCGGCAGTCATAAACCAAGAGACCCAGTACTTC.

This clonotype has a count of ten or more. The chain recombines TRBV12-3 or TRBV12-4 with TRBJ2-7, with D tentatively TRBD2 (5 bases). Trimming shortened V by 8 bases and J by 2 bases, and 19 bases separated the two germline ends. The CDR3 covers 15 residues. Here the CDR3 reads CASGVQSGPPYEQYF. In nucleotides, the CDR3 is TGTGCCAGCGGGGTACAGAGCGGACCACCCTACGAGCAGTACTTC.

This sequence joins TRBV30 and TRBJ2-3; TRBD2 matches 10 bases. Germline-derived CDR1 and CDR2 are GTSNPN and SVGIG (reference sequence). Trimming removed 2 bases from V and 4 bases from J; junction bases left unmatched: 12. The CDR3 runs 17 residues. The chain's CDR3 is CAWSYRPSGSVSDTQYF. The CDR3 nucleotides are TGTGCCTGGAGTTATAGACCTAGCGGGAGTGTTTCAGATACGCAGTATTTT.

This clonotype was seen ten or more times. The V call is TRBV5-1, the J call TRBJ2-5; no firm D call. Trimming left V 0 bases short and J 5 bases short, with 11 bases between. This CDR3 has 14 residues. Germline assignment: CDR1 SGHRS and CDR2 YFSETQ. CDR3 coding DNA: TGCGCCAGCAGCTTGGAGACATTTTTTGAGACCCAGTACTTC. Translation gives CASSLETFFETQYF.

This clonotype was seen ten or more times. The V gene is TRBV29-1, the J gene TRBJ2-3; D remains ambiguous. Germline V gene lookup returns CDR1 SQVTM and CDR2 ANQGSEA. V was trimmed by 4 bases and J by 2 bases, leaving 13 bases between them. The CDR3 has 14 amino acids. The CDR3 spells CSVAGVGDTDTQYF. The CDR3 bases are TGCAGCGTTGCGGGCGTAGGTGACACAGATACGCAGTATTTT.

This clonotype was observed a few times. The chain employs TRBV5-1 and TRBJ2-3; the match to TRBD2 covers 8 bases. CDR1 and CDR2 (germline): SGHRS, YFSETQ. V was pared by 4 bases and J by 4 bases, with 11 bases of the junction left unmatched. This CDR3 spans 16 amino acids. The CDR3 reads CASSPLVAGGADTQYF. In DNA form, the CDR3 reads TGCGCCAGCAGCCCCCTTGTGGCGGGGGGTGCAGATACGCAGTATTTT.

This clonotype has a handful of counts. V is TRBV3-1 and J is TRBJ2-5; D is perhaps TRBD1 (6 bases). The CDR3 is 14 amino acids. Germline values: CDR1 LGHDT, CDR2 YNNKEL (reference sequence). V was pared by 4 bases and J by 2 bases, with 11 bases between. The CDR3: CASSPQGIQETQYF. CDR3 DNA sequence: TGTGCCAGCAGCCCACAGGGAATACAAGAGACCCAGTACTTC.

The rearrangement joins TRBV5-1 to TRBJ2-7, with a possible D match to TRBD2 (6 bases). Germline V gives CDR1 SGHRS, CDR2 YFSETQ. The CDR3 is made up of 14 amino acids. V was cut by 2 bases and J by 2 bases, with 11 bases left in between. CDR3 sequence (DNA): TGCGCCAGCAGCTTTGGCGGGGATGCCTACGAGCAGTACTTC. Amino acid sequence: CASSFGGDAYEQYF.

V usage is TRBV7-2 and J usage is TRBJ1-2; D not certain. Between the trimmed V and J ends, which lost 1 base and 1 base, there was a span of 7 bases. Germline lookup yields CDR1 SGHTA and CDR2 FQGNSA. CDR3 length equals 14 residues. In DNA form, the CDR3 reads TGTGCCAGCAGCTTAGTAGAGGTTAACTATGGCTACACCTTC. It codes for CASSLVEVNYGYTF. Based on the CDR3 plus reference TRBV7-2 and TRBJ1-2, the full variable domain is GAGVSQSPSNKVTEKGKDVELRCDPISGHTALYWYRQSLGQGLEFLIYFQGNSAPDKSGLPSDRFSAERTGGSVSTLTIQRTQQEDSAVYLCASSLVEVNYGYTFGSGTRLTVV.

This clonotype was counted only a few times. The V and J genes are TRBV12-3 or TRBV12-4 and TRBJ2-7; D tentatively fits TRBD1 or TRBD2 (6 bases each). Trimming pared 5 bases from V and 6 bases from J, leaving 14 bases between. The CDR3 totals 13 residues. The CDR3 spells CASSPGGPGEQYF. The CDR3 DNA follows: TGTGCCAGCAGTCCCGGGGGCCCGGGCGAGCAGTACTTC.

Concerning this clonotype itself: No conserved phenylalanine or tryptophan ends this CDR3, so it is likely a read error. The chain carries TRBV12-3 or TRBV12-4 and TRBJ1-1; D is undetermined. The CDR3 consists of 13 residues. V lost 3 bases, J lost 5 bases, and 10 bases lay in between. The CDR3 region has the DNA TGTGCCAGCAGTTTGCTCGTTGGTACTGAAGCTTTCTCT. It specifies CASSLLVGTEAFS.

Points on this clonotype: Mismatch with germline at one junction end may stem from a read error. The chain employs TRBV18 and TRBJ1-4; TRBD1 matches 8 bases. The CDR3 consists of 15 residues. Looked up from germline, CDR1 is KGHSH and CDR2 is LQKENI. CDR3: CAGSPQGAVKEKLFF. The CDR3 DNA follows: TGTGCCGGCTCACCTCAGGGGGCAGTTAAGGAAAAACTGTTTTTT. The variable domain in full, with the rest retrieved from reference TRBV18 and TRBJ1-4, is NAGVMQNPRHLVRRRGQEARLRCSPMKGHSHVYWYRQLPEEGLKFMVYLQKENIIDESGMPKERFSAEFPKEGPSILRIQQVVRGDSAAYFCAGSPQGAVKEKLFFGSGTQLSVL.

This chain links TRBV30 with TRBJ2-3; TRBD2 matches at 16 bases. CDR1 and CDR2 (germline): GTSNPN, SVGIG (reference sequence). This CDR3 is built from 15 residues. The V gene end was trimmed by 3 bases and the J gene end by 8 bases; junction bases not matched to a gene: 5. The DNA for the CDR3 is TGTGCCTGGAGCGCCGGGACTAGCGGGGGGGGTACGCAGTATTTT. It is translated as CAWSAGTSGGGTQYF.

This clonotype has only a few counts. The V and J genes are TRBV7-2 and TRBJ2-1; D call uncertain. The CDR3 totals 15 residues. Germline loops: CDR1 SGHTA, CDR2 FQGNSA. The V end was cut by 4 bases, the J end by 1 base, with 11 bases between. The CDR3 DNA follows: TGTGCCAGCAGCTCCGACTTCTCTTCCTACAATGAGCAGTTCTTC. Protein: CASSSDFSSYNEQFF.

This clonotype was seen once. For the CDR3, the DNA is TGTGCCTGGACTCTACAAGAGACCCAGTACTTC. Protein product: CAWTLQETQYF. The chain links TRBV30 to TRBJ2-5; D unclear. Germline CDR1 is GTSNPN and CDR2 is SVGIG (reference sequence). Trimming took off 4 bases at V and 2 bases at J, with 5 bases between the two ends. This CDR3 region has 11 residues.

The chain recombines TRBV4-1 with TRBJ2-3; 8 bases map to TRBD1. Trimming took 4 bases from V and 8 from J; bases not matched to a gene: 11. CDR1 is MGHRA, CDR2 YSYEKL, per germline. The CDR3 is made up of 15 amino acids. The CDR3 DNA reads TGCGCCAGCAGCCTATCTGGACAGGGACCAGGTACGCAGTATTTT. Its protein product is CASSLSGQGPGTQYF.

The rearrangement uses TRBV7-8 and TRBJ2-7; no definite D call. Trimming removed 3 bases from V and 2 bases from J, with 8 bases in between. Looked up from germline, CDR1 is SGHVS and CDR2 is FQNEAQ. This CDR3 is 13 amino acids long. The CDR3 protein is CASSFWTTYEQYF. The DNA of the CDR3 is TGTGCCAGCAGCTTTTGGACCACCTACGAGCAGTACTTC.

This clonotype appeared a few times. This chain uses TRBV9 with TRBJ2-7; 7 bases fit TRBD1. The J call may be mistaken, given a closer DNA end match to TRBJ2-5. Germline V gives CDR1 SGDLS, CDR2 YYNGEE. This CDR3 is built from 14 residues. DNA of the CDR3: TGTGCCAGCAGCGTAGCCACAGGGGTGGAGACCCAGTACTTC. Translating it yields CASSVATGVETQYF.

This clonotype appeared many times. The V gene is TRBV6-5, the J gene TRBJ2-5; D might be TRBD1 (6 bases). In germline, CDR1 is MNHEY, CDR2 SVGAGI. Trimming took off 6 bases at V and 5 bases at J, with 19 bases between the two ends. The CDR3 is 15 amino acids. The CDR3 nucleotides are TGTGCCAGCAGCCCGACGGGACACTCGGGGGAGACCCAGTACTTC. It specifies CASSPTGHSGETQYF.

This clonotype has just a few counts. The chain combines TRBV11-2 with TRBJ1-2; maybe TRBD1 (6 bases). Germline V CDR1 and CDR2: SGHAT, FQNNGV. This CDR3 is built from 14 residues. Between the trimmed V and J ends, which lost 5 bases and 6 bases, there was a span of 16 bases. CDR3 protein: CASSRLVGGDGYTF. Here the CDR3 DNA reads TGTGCCAGCAGCCGCCTTGTTGGGGGCGATGGCTACACCTTC.

The genes are TRBV3-1 and TRBJ2-7; D not resolved. This CDR3 region has 12 residues. The V gene's germline CDR1 is LGHDT and CDR2 YNNKEL (reference sequence). The ends were cut back, 4 bases at V and 4 bases at J, with 8 bases in the middle. The CDR3 nucleotides read TGTGCCAGCAGCCTCATGCAATACGAGCAGTACTTC. This codes for CASSLMQYEQYF.

There are a few counts of this clonotype. This chain connects TRBV7-2 to TRBJ2-7; TRBD1 aligns across 7 bases. V dropped 2 bases and J dropped 2; count of bases not matched to a gene: 9. Germline assignment: CDR1 SGHTA and CDR2 FQGNSA. The CDR3 spans 16 residues. CDR3 coding DNA: TGTGCCAGCAGCTTAAGTCCCAGGGGGTTGACCTACGAGCAGTACTTC. Encoded protein: CASSLSPRGLTYEQYF.

V usage is TRBV7-9 and J usage is TRBJ2-7, with D possibly TRBD2 on 5 matching bases. Germline assignment: CDR1 SEHNR and CDR2 FQNEAQ (reference sequence). The CDR3 spans 14 residues. The germline V and J ends were trimmed by 4 bases and 4 bases, with 14 bases remaining between them. CDR3 DNA sequence: TGTGCCAGCAGCTCCATCGGGGTTAGGTACGAGCAGTACTTC. This codes for CASSSIGVRYEQYF.

Only a few counts were recorded for this clonotype. A clone one base away is much larger, so this may be a read error. The chain is built from TRBV4-2 and TRBJ2-5; a weak D match, TRBD2 (5 bases). Germline assignment: CDR1 LGHNA and CDR2 YNFKEQ. This CDR3 spans 15 amino acids. In DNA, the CDR3 is TGTGCCAGCAACCAAAATATAGCGACACAAGAGACCCAGTACTTC. It is translated as CASNQNIATQETQYF.

The chain combines TRBV9 with TRBJ2-7, with no clear D. The V gene's germline CDR1 is SGDLS and CDR2 YYNGEE. The CDR3 totals 15 residues. The V gene lost 0 bases and the J gene lost 2 bases, with 12 bases spanning the gap. The CDR3 spells CASSVAPEVPYEQYF. CDR3 DNA: TGTGCCAGCAGCGTAGCCCCTGAAGTCCCCTACGAGCAGTACTTC.

CDR3 amino acids: CASSPIQRGGLEETQYF. The CDR3 nucleotides read TGTGCCAGCTCACCAATCCAGCGGGGCGGGCTAGAGGAGACCCAGTACTTC. J is TRBJ2-7 and V is TRBV18; 7 bases are a match to TRBD2. The end of the DNA is better explained by TRBJ2-5, so the J call may be wrong. Germline values: CDR1 KGHSH, CDR2 LQKENI. The CDR3 runs 17 residues.

This clonotype was found a few times. The rearrangement links TRBV10-3 to TRBJ2-2; D may be TRBD2 (5 bases). Germline values: CDR1 ENHRY, CDR2 SYGVKD. Trimming left V 6 bases short and J 4 bases short, with 12 bases between. This CDR3 is 14 amino acids long. As DNA, the CDR3 is TGTGCCATCAGAGCCGGGGTGAGCACCGGGGAGCTGTTTTTT. Amino acids: CAIRAGVSTGELFF.